The rows below give T cell receptor beta chains drawn from one sample of a study of OX40 agonist ivuxolimab in advanced cancers. Produced via immunoSEQ multiplex PCR; TCRdb's table is partial and in-frame only. The data show around 70,000 clones, about four fifths seen once. This specimen consisted of CD4+ or CD8+ T cells sorted from blood, obtained in a trial of the OX40 agonist ivuxolimab. These TCRs come from an adult with an advanced solid tumor such as melanoma, head and neck, liver or kidney cancer. CDR3s include the opening cysteine and the closing phenylalanine or tryptophan. A D gene is named only where the DNA matches it firmly. Size is omitted from some rows. Given values are once, few, many or a class for expanded clones.

v_gene	abundance	j_gene	d_gene	CDR3nt	CDR3aa
TRBV15	NA	TRBJ2-1	NA	TGTGCCACCAACCCCGGGGGCTCCTACAATGAGCAGTTCTTC	CATNPGGSYNEQFF
TRBV18	NA	TRBJ1-5	NA	TGTGCCAGCTCACCCGCCGGGGGCGGTGGTAATCAGCCCCAGCATTTT	CASSPAGGGGNQPQHF
TRBV18	NA	TRBJ1-3	NA	TGTGCCAGCTCACCACGGCAGGACTCTGGAAACACCATATATTTT	CASSPRQDSGNTIYF
TRBV6-5	NA	TRBJ2-3	TRBD1	TGTGCCAGCAGCTCCACGACAGGGTCCGATACGCAGTATTTT	CASSSTTGSDTQYF
TRBV5-4	NA	TRBJ2-1	TRBD2	TGTGCCAGCAGCTTGGAACTAGCGGGGGGGCCTCCAAACAATGAGCAGTTCTTC	CASSLELAGGPPNNEQFF
TRBV5-1	NA	TRBJ2-2	NA	TGCGCCAGCAGCTTTCCAAACACCGGGGAGCTGTTTTTT	CASSFPNTGELFF
TRBV2	few	TRBJ1-1	NA	TGTGCCAGCAAGATTGACGGCATCCAGGAGGCTGAAGCTTTCTTT	CASKIDGIQEAEAFF
TRBV7-8	NA	TRBJ1-1	NA	TGTGCCAGCAGCCCAAAGACCACTGAAGCTTTCTTT	CASSPKTTEAFF
TRBV19	NA	TRBJ2-5	TRBD2	TGTGCCAGTGCCTATACGGCGGGGGTACAAGAGACCCAGTACTTC	CASAYTAGVQETQYF
TRBV27	once	TRBJ2-3	TRBD1	TGTGCCAGCAGTTACAGGGGGCCCGATACGCAGTATTTT	CASSYRGPDTQYF
TRBV7-2	NA	TRBJ1-5	NA	TGTGCCAGCAGCCGGACTCTGGAAGATGGTCAGCCCCAGCATTTT	CASSRTLEDGQPQHF
TRBV19	NA	TRBJ2-2	NA	TGTGCCAGCGCCGACTCATCGTACACCGGGGAGCTGTTTTTT	CASADSSYTGELFF
TRBV27	NA	TRBJ1-1	NA	TGTGCCAGCAGTCCCCAGGACAGAGGACGGGTTGAAGCTTTCTTT	CASSPQDRGRVEAFF
TRBV27	NA	TRBJ2-2	NA	TGTGCCAGCAGCCGGGCCCATGGAGGGGAGCTGTTTTTT	CASSRAHGGELFF
TRBV28	NA	TRBJ2-7	NA	TGTGCCAGCAGGTCCCCGGAAGCCGACGAGCAGTACTTC	CASRSPEADEQYF
TRBV5-1	NA	TRBJ1-1	TRBD1	TGCGCCAGCAGCCCTGGGGACAGTTATCTAACTGAAGCTTTCTTT	CASSPGDSYLTEAFF
TRBV30	NA	TRBJ1-6	NA	TGTGCCTGGAGGCTCCCCCCCGACAGCCGACGAGGCTCACCCCTCCACTTT	CAWRLPPDSRRGSPLHF
TRBV14	once	TRBJ2-3	NA	TGTGCCAGCAGCCACCAACGGATTGATACGCAGTATTTT	CASSHQRIDTQYF
TRBV19	NA	TRBJ1-4	NA	TGTGCCAGTAGTATGAGCAGGGCAACTAATGAAAAACTGTTTTTT	CASSMSRATNEKLFF
TRBV29-1	NA	TRBJ2-5	NA	TGCAGCGCCCCCGCGGGGGCGTTTGAGACCCAGTACTTC	CSAPAGAFETQYF
TRBV27	NA	TRBJ1-2	TRBD1	TGTGCCAGCAGGGTCGGGACAGGGGGAGGCTATGGCTACACCTTC	CASRVGTGGGYGYTF
TRBV30	NA	TRBJ2-5	TRBD2	TGTGCCTGGAGTGGGGGGAGGGAGTTGAAAGAGACCCAGTACTTC	CAWSGGRELKETQYF
TRBV5-4	NA	TRBJ1-1	NA	TGTGCCAGCAGCTTGGGGTGGGGGGCTTCAGTAGCTTTCTTT	CASSLGWGASVAFF
TRBV7-9	NA	TRBJ2-3	NA	TGTGCCAGCAATAGGATGAGCGCAGATACGCAGTATTTT	CASNRMSADTQYF
TRBV4-3	NA	TRBJ2-2	TRBD1	TGCGCCAGCAGCCCGAAAACTCTTCCCGATATGGCAGGGGGCGCCCCCGGGGAGCTGTTTTTT	CASSPKTLPDMAGGAPGELFF
TRBV7-3	NA	TRBJ2-1	NA	TGTGCCAGCAGCCCCCAAGGTGTGGGGGGGGGCGGCAATGAGCAGTTCTTC	CASSPQGVGGGGNEQFF
TRBV20-1	once	TRBJ2-5	NA	TGCAGTGCAGGGGTGGAAGAGACCCAGTACTTC	CSAGVEETQYF
TRBV7-2	NA	TRBJ2-5	NA	TGTGCCAGCAGCTTGGGACGGGGGGAGACCCAGTACTTC	CASSLGRGETQYF
TRBV9	NA	TRBJ1-5	NA	TGTGCCAGCAGCGTTGGAACCCAGGGTCAGCCCCAGCATTTT	CASSVGTQGQPQHF
TRBV7-9	NA	TRBJ2-1	NA	TGTGCCAGCAGCTTAAGAACCCGGGGTAGCTCCTACAATGAGCAGTTCTTC	CASSLRTRGSSYNEQFF
TRBV27	NA	TRBJ2-7	TRBD2	TGTGCCAGCAGTTCCCGGGGACTAGCCGACAGCTCCTACGAGCAGTACTTC	CASSSRGLADSSYEQYF
TRBV30	medium-sized	TRBJ1-3	NA	TGTGCCTGGAGTAGGGACACTGGAAACACCATATATTTT	CAWSRDTGNTIYF
TRBV4-3	NA	TRBJ1-4	NA	TGCGCCAGCGAAATGGGGGGAAAACTGTTTTTT	CASEMGGKLFF
TRBV18	NA	TRBJ2-2	NA	TGTGCCAGCTCACCACGGGTAGACACCGGGGAGCTGTTTTTT	CASSPRVDTGELFF
TRBV28	once	TRBJ1-2	TRBD1	TGTGCCAGCAGTGGTTACAGGGGACTCTATGGCTACACCTTC	CASSGYRGLYGYTF
TRBV9	NA	TRBJ1-5	NA	TGTGCCAGCAGCGTTTTCAGCTTCAGCGGGGGAGGTCATCAGCCCCAGCATTTT	CASSVFSFSGGGHQPQHF
TRBV7-3	NA	TRBJ2-3	NA	TGTGCCAGCAGCTTACCCGCTCTACCGCGGCCCACAGATACGCAGTATTTT	CASSLPALPRPTDTQYF
TRBV5-1	few	TRBJ1-4	TRBD1	TGCGCCAGCAGCTTGGGCGCCGGACAGGGTAATGAAAAACTGTTTTTT	CASSLGAGQGNEKLFF
TRBV7-8	NA	TRBJ1-2	TRBD1	TGTGCCAGCAGCCGACAGGGAACGGGGGGCTACACCTTC	CASSRQGTGGYTF